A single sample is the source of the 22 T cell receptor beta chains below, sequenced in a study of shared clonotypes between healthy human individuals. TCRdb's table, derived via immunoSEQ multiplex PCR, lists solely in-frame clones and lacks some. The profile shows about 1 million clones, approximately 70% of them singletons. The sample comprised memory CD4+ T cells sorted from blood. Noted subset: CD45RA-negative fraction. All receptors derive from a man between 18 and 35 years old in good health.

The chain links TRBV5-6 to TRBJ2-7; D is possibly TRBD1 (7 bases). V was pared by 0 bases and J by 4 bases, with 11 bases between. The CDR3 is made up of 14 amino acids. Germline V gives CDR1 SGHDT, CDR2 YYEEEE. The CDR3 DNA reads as TGTGCCAGCAGCTTGGGGAGGGGGCTTTACGAGCAGTACTTC. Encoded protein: CASSLGRGLYEQYF.

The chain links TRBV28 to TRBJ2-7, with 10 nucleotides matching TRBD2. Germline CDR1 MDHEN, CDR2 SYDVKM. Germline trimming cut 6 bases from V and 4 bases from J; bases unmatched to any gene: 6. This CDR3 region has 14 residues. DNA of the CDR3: TGTGCCAGCAGCCTAGCGGGAGTAAGGTACGAGCAGTACTTC. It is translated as CASSLAGVRYEQYF.

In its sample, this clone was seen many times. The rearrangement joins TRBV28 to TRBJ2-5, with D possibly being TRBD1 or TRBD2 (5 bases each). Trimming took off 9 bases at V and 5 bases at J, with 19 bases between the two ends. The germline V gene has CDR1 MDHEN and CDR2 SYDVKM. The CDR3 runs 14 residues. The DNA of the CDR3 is TGTGCCAGGTCACCGAGGGGATGGTTGGAGACCCAGTACTTC. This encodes CARSPRGWLETQYF.

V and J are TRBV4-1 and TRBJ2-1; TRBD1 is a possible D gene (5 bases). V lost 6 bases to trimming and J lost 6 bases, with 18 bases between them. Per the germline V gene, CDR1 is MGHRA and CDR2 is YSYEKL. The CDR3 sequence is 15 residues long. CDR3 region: CASRELLRGGNEQFF. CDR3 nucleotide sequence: TGCGCCAGCAGAGAATTGCTAAGGGGTGGCAATGAGCAGTTCTTC.

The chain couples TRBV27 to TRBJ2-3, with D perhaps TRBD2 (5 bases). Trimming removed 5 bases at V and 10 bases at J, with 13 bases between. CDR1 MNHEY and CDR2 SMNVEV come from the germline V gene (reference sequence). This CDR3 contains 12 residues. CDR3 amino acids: CASSPTGRAQYF. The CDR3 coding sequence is TGTGCCAGCAGTCCAACGGGAAGGGCGCAGTATTTT.

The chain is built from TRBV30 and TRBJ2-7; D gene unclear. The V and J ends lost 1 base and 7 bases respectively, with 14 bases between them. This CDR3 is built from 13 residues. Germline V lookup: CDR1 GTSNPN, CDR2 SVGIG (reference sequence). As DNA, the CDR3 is TGTGCCTGGAGTGGACGGGCCCTCGGGGAGCAGTACTTC. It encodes CAWSGRALGEQYF.

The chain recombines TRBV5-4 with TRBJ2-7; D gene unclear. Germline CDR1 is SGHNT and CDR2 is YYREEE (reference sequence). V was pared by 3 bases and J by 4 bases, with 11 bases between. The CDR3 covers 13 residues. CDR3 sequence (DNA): TGTGCCAGCAGCTCCTCTATCATGTACGAGCAGTACTTC. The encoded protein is CASSSSIMYEQYF.

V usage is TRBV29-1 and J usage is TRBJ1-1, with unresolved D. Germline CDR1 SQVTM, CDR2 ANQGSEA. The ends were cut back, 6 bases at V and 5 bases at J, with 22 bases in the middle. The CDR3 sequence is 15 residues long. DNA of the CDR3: TGCAGCGTAGTGGTCCCCCGCGGAGGGAGGACTGAAGCTTTCTTT. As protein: CSVVVPRGGRTEAFF.

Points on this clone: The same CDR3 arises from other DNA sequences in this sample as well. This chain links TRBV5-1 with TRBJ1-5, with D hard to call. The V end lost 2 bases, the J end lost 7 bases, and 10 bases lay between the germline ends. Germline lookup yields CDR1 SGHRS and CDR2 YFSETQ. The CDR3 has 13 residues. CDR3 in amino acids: CASSLRWGQPQHF. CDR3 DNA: TGCGCCAGCAGCTTAAGATGGGGACAGCCCCAGCATTTT.

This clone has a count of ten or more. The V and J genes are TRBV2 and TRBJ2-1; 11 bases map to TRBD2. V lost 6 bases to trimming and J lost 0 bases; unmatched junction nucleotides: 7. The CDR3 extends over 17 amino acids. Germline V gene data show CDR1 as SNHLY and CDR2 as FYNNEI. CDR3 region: CASRRLAGGFSYNEQFF. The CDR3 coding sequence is TGTGCCAGCAGGCGGCTAGCGGGAGGCTTCTCCTACAATGAGCAGTTCTTC.

This chain's CDR3 is CASTPSGLYNEQFF. The CDR3 DNA follows: TGCGCCAGCACACCAAGTGGACTTTACAATGAGCAGTTCTTC. The V call is TRBV4-1, the J call TRBJ2-1, with a tentative D call TRBD2 (5 bases). This CDR3 is 14 amino acids long. Germline-derived CDR1 and CDR2 are MGHRA and YSYEKL. V lost 7 bases, J lost 4 bases, and 14 bases lay in between.

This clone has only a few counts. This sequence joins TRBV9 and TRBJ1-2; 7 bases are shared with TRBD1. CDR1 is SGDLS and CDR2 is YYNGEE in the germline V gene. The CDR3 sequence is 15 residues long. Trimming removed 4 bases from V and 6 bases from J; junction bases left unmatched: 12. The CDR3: CASSTRPQGEDGYTF. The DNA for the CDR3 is TGTGCCAGCAGCACCCGACCCCAGGGGGAGGATGGCTACACCTTC.

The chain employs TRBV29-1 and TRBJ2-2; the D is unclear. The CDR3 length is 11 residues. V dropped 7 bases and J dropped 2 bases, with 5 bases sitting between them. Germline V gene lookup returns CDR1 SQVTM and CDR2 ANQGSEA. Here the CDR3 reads CSATNTGELFF. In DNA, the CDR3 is TGCAGCGCGACAAACACCGGGGAGCTGTTTTTT.

The CDR3 nucleotides are TGTGCCTGGGGGTTTCCGGGACAGGGCGCCGAGACCCAGTACTTC. It specifies CAWGFPGQGAETQYF. The chain combines TRBV30 with TRBJ2-5, with 9 positions matching TRBD1. V lost 5 bases to trimming and J lost 5 bases; unmatched junction nucleotides: 12. This CDR3 has 15 amino acids. The V gene's germline CDR1 is GTSNPN and CDR2 SVGIG (reference sequence).

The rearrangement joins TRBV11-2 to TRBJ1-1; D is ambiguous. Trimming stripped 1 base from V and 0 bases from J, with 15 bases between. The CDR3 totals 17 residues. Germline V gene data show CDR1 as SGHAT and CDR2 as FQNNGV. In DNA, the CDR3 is TGTGCCAGCAGCTTAGGTAAAGGGTTTGAAGTGAACACTGAAGCTTTCTTT. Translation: CASSLGKGFEVNTEAFF.

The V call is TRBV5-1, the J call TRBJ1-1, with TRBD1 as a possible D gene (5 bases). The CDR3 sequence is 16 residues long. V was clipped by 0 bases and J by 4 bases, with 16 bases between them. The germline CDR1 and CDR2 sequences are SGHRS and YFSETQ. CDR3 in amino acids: CASSLGPTGGVTEAFF. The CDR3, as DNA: TGCGCCAGCAGCTTGGGGCCCACCGGGGGTGTCACTGAAGCTTTCTTT. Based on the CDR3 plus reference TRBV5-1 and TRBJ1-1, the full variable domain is KAGVTQTPRYLIKTRGQQVTLSCSPISGHRSVSWYQQTPGQGLQFLFEYFSETQRNKGNFPGRFSGRQFSNSRSEMNVSTLELGDSALYLCASSLGPTGGVTEAFFGQGTRLTVV.

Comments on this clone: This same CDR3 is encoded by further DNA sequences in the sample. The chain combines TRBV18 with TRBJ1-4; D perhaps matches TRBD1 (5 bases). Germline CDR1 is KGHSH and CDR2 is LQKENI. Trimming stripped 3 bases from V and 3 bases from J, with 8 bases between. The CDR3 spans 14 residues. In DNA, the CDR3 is TGTGCCAGCTCACCGCAGGGATCTAATGAAAAACTGTTTTTT. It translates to CASSPQGSNEKLFF.

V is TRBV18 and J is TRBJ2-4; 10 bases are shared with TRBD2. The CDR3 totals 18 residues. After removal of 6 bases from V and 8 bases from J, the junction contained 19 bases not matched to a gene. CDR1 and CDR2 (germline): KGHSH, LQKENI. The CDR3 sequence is CASSRQLASGSVVDIQYF. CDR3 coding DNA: TGTGCCAGCTCGCGGCAGTTGGCTAGCGGGAGCGTTGTGGACATTCAGTACTTC.

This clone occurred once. The CDR3 loop reads CASSPNGGLTPNEQFF. The CDR3 nucleotides are TGCGCCAGCAGCCCAAATGGGGGTCTGACACCCAATGAGCAGTTCTTC. The chain has TRBV5-1 and TRBJ2-1; D may match TRBD1 or TRBD2 (5 bases each). The CDR3 loop spans 16 amino acids. Germline V gene sequence: CDR1 SGHRS, CDR2 YFSETQ. Trimming cost V 4 bases and J 6 bases, with 20 bases left between them. The whole variable domain, filled in from reference TRBV5-1 and TRBJ2-1, reads KAGVTQTPRYLIKTRGQQVTLSCSPISGHRSVSWYQQTPGQGLQFLFEYFSETQRNKGNFPGRFSGRQFSNSRSEMNVSTLELGDSALYLCASSPNGGLTPNEQFFGPGTRLTVL.

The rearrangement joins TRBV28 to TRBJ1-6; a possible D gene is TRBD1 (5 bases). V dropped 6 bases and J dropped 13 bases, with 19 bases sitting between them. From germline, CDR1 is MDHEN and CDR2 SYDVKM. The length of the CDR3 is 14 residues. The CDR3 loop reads CASSLGDPPRPLHF. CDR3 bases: TGTGCCAGCAGCCTGGGGGACCCCCCTCGGCCCCTCCACTTT.

The CDR3 region is CASSSQRVAYGYTF. CDR3 in DNA: TGCGCCAGCAGCTCCCAGAGGGTGGCCTATGGCTACACCTTC. The chain employs TRBV5-1 and TRBJ1-2; D is uncertain. CDR3 length: 14 residues. Germline assignment: CDR1 SGHRS and CDR2 YFSETQ. Trimming removed 3 bases at V and 4 bases at J, with 13 bases between. Full variable domain (remainder filled in from reference TRBV5-1 and TRBJ1-2): KAGVTQTPRYLIKTRGQQVTLSCSPISGHRSVSWYQQTPGQGLQFLFEYFSETQRNKGNFPGRFSGRQFSNSRSEMNVSTLELGDSALYLCASSSQRVAYGYTFGSGTRLTVV.

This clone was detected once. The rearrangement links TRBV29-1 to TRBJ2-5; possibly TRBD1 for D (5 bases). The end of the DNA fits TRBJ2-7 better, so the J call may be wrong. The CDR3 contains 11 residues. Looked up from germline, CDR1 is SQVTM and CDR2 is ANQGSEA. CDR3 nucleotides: TGCAGCGTTGGAATACAGGACGAGCAGTACTTC. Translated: CSVGIQDEQYF.